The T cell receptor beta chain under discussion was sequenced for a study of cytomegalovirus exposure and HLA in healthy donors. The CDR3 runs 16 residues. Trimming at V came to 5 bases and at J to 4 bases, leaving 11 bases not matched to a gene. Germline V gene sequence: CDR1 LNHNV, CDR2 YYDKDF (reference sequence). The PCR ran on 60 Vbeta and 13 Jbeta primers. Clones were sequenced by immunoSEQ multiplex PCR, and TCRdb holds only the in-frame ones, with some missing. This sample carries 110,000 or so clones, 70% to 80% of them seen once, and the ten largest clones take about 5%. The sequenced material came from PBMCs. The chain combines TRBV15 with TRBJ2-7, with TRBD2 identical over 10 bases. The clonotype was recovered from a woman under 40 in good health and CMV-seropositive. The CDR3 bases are TGTGCCACCAGCGGACTATCTAGCGGGAGTGTATACGAGCAGTACTTC. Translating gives CATSGLSSGSVYEQYF.